This T cell receptor (beta chain) stems from a study of spatial heterogeneity in lung cancer. Turning to the study itself: Follow-up PBMC samples were sequenced when available, at a median of approximately 23 months after resection. The study consistently detected more beta-chain than alpha-chain sequences. Study results and caveats: TCRs found ubiquitously expanded in tumor appeared in blood more at resection than at follow-up.

The CDR3 loop spans 14 amino acids. The ends were cut back, 4 bases at V and 1 base at J, with 8 bases in the middle. CDR1 is SGDLS, CDR2 YYNGEE, per germline. Described time point: blood at routine non-recurrence follow-up after resection. Without sorting, whole RNA was sequenced from tumor, nontumor lung or frozen PBMC. Worth noting for this clonotype: Its specificity is unknown.

A unique molecular identifier was carried by every single TCR cDNA molecule. In TCRdb, the 5' RACE reads were re-called with MiXCR into one record per CDR3 protein. The repertoire holds some 120,000 distinct CDR3 sequences, with 9% to 15% as singletons. This chain uses TRBV9 with TRBJ2-2; weak D call: TRBD2 (6 bases). Material: PBMCs, obtained at follow-up. This receptor was obtained from a male donor with early-stage non-small cell lung cancer. The CDR3 DNA reads as TGTGCCAGCAGCTGGGGGGAGAACACCGGGGAGCTGTTTTTT. This sequence encodes CASSWGENTGELFF.